Listed below are T cell receptor beta chains from one sample, sequenced in a study of blood T cell repertoires in COVID-19. Libraries were prepared by immunoSEQ multiplex PCR; TCRdb keeps only in-frame clonotypes and omits some of them. This table has approximately 46,000 clones, around 83% appearing once. Sequenced sample: peripheral blood. The origin of the receptors is a man in his fifties or sixties with acute or convalescent COVID-19. Both conserved end residues are part of each CDR3. The D gene is left open where the match is weak. Some rows mark clone size as missing; the rest say once, few, many or name a class of expanded clone.

TRBJ1-6 TRBV19 NA NA TGTGCCAGTCGTCCCCTTGACAGAGAGGAAAATTCACCCCTCCACTTT CASRPLDREENSPLHF
TRBJ2-2 TRBV7-3 NA NA TGTGCCAGCAGCCCCATCACCGGGGAGCTGTTTTTT CASSPITGELFF
TRBJ1-1 TRBV9 NA NA TGTGCCAGCAGCGTAGATGTGGGGCAGAACACTGAAGCTTTCTTT CASSVDVGQNTEAFF
TRBJ2-1 TRBV19 NA once TGTGCCAGTAGTATTAAGAAGAGCTTTAGCTCCTACAATGAGCAGTTCTTC CASSIKKSFSSYNEQFF
TRBJ1-1 TRBV7-9 NA NA TGTGCCAGCAGCTCAGCGGCAGTTGAAGCTTTCTTT CASSSAAVEAFF
TRBJ1-1 TRBV14 TRBD1 once TGTGCCAGCAGCCCCGTGACAGGGGGCCGTGAAGCTTTCTTT CASSPVTGGREAFF
TRBJ2-1 TRBV5-1 NA NA TGCGCCAGCAGCGGTCAGTTTCTGTTCTTC CASSGQFLFF
TRBJ1-1 TRBV30 NA NA TGTGCCTCACCTGGCATCCAGAACACTGAAGCTTTCTTT CASPGIQNTEAFF
TRBJ2-2 TRBV11-2 NA NA TGTGCCAGCAGCTTAGTCGGGGGTGGGGCCCCGAACACCGGGGAGCTGTTTTTT CASSLVGGGAPNTGELFF
TRBJ2-3 TRBV9 TRBD2 NA TGTGCCAGCAGCGTCGGACTAGCGGGAGGGACAGATACGCAGTATTTT CASSVGLAGGTDTQYF
TRBJ1-4 TRBV21-1 NA NA TGTGCCAGCAGCCCTACAGGGGGCACTAATGAAAAACTGTTTTTT CASSPTGGTNEKLFF
TRBJ2-1 TRBV29-1 NA NA TGCAGCGTTGATAGGGACACCGGTGGGCAGTTCTTC CSVDRDTGGQFF
TRBJ2-5 TRBV28 TRBD2 NA TGTGCCAGCAGGCGGACTAGCGGGAGGGAAGAGACCCAGTACTTC CASRRTSGREETQYF
TRBJ1-2 TRBV11-2 NA NA TGTGCCAGCAGCTTATACGGCGGGGTTGGCTACACCTTC CASSLYGGVGYTF
TRBJ2-5 TRBV7-2 NA NA TGTGCCAGCAGCTTACAGTTCGGGGGAGGAGAGACCCAGTACTTC CASSLQFGGGETQYF
TRBJ1-1 TRBV3-1/TRBV3-2 TRBD1 NA TGTGCCAGCAGCGAAAACAGGGGGACAGGGACCGCTGAAGCTTTCTTT CASSENRGTGTAEAFF
TRBJ1-4 TRBV18 NA few TGTGCCAGCTCACCACAGCCGCCGGGGGGTGGTGAAAAACTGTTTTTT CASSPQPPGGGEKLFF
TRBJ2-3 TRBV7-9 NA NA TGTGCCAGCAGGGCTTGGGGCGAAAGAGGTAGGGGAGATACGCAGTATTTT CASRAWGERGRGDTQYF
TRBJ1-2 TRBV9 NA NA TGTGCCAGCAGCGTAGGACACCGTAACTATGGCTACACCTTC CASSVGHRNYGYTF
TRBJ2-2 TRBV5-1 NA NA TGCGCCAGCAGCATCGGTAGCTCGACGTATACCGGGGAGCTGTTTTTT CASSIGSSTYTGELFF
TRBJ2-5 TRBV14 NA NA TGTGCCAGCAGCCAAGTTGGGGCCATGGGGCAAGAGACCCAGTACTTC CASSQVGAMGQETQYF
TRBJ2-5 TRBV2 NA NA TGTGCCAGCAGTGTCGAGGGGGGGGCCCAAGAGACCCAGTACTTC CASSVEGGAQETQYF
TRBJ1-5 TRBV21-1 NA NA TGTGCCAGCACCGGAGGTAGCCCCGGTAATCAGCCCCAGCATTTT CASTGGSPGNQPQHF
TRBJ2-1 TRBV30 NA NA TGTGCCTGGAGTGTTCGAGTCTCCTACAATGAGCAGTTCTTC CAWSVRVSYNEQFF
TRBJ1-2 TRBV11-1 NA NA TGTGCCAGCAGCTGGCGAGGGACTAACTATGGCTACACCTTC CASSWRGTNYGYTF
TRBJ2-3 TRBV10-1 NA NA TGCGCCAGCAGTGAGCGGGTTCACACAGATACGCAGTATTTT CASSERVHTDTQYF
TRBJ2-7 TRBV4-1 NA NA TGCGCCAGCAGCCCCCACGAGGGAGGCTCCTACGAGCAGTACTTC CASSPHEGGSYEQYF
TRBJ1-1 TRBV6-5 TRBD1 NA TGTGCCAGCAGTCCAAACAGGGGGCCGGCTGAAGCTTTCTTT CASSPNRGPAEAFF
TRBJ2-1 TRBV6-6 TRBD2 NA TGTGCCAGCAGCGGAATTAGCGGGAGTGGAGGAGATGAGCAGTTCTTC CASSGISGSGGDEQFF
TRBJ2-7 TRBV6-2/TRBV6-3 TRBD1 NA TGTGCCAGCAGCCAGACCTCCGGGACAGGCGGGTCCGAGCAGTACTTC CASSQTSGTGGSEQYF
TRBJ2-1 TRBV27 NA NA TGTGCCAGCAGTTTATCTCTATCCAATGAGCAGTTCTTC CASSLSLSNEQFF
TRBJ2-2 TRBV28 TRBD1 once TGTGCCAGCATCTCATACAGGGGGCGCGACACCGGGGAGCTGTTTTTT CASISYRGRDTGELFF
TRBJ1-5 TRBV30 NA NA TGTGCCTGGGGGGGGGCGGTGAGCAATCAGCCCCAGCATTTT CAWGGAVSNQPQHF
TRBJ2-7 TRBV27 NA NA TGTGCCAGCAGTGATTGGACACCTCCCTACGAGCAGTACTTC CASSDWTPPYEQYF
TRBJ2-7 TRBV7-2 TRBD1 NA TGTGCCAGCAGCCCCGGTCCGGGGACAGTCTACCACGAGCAGTACTTC CASSPGPGTVYHEQYF
TRBJ2-1 TRBV10-1 NA few TGCGCCAGCAGTGTAGCCGGTTCCAATGAGCAGTTCTTC CASSVAGSNEQFF
TRBJ1-4 TRBV3-1/TRBV3-2 TRBD1 NA TGTGCCAGCGCGTACAGGGGGCGTCGGGAAAAACTGTTTTTT CASAYRGRREKLFF
TRBJ2-3 TRBV6-5 NA NA TGTGCCAGCACCGACACAGGGTCGGGCACAGATACGCAGTATTTT CASTDTGSGTDTQYF
TRBJ1-2 TRBV11-2 NA NA TGTGCCAGCAGCTTGGGGAGCCCCCTGGAGGGCTACACCTTC CASSLGSPLEGYTF
TRBJ2-1 TRBV6-5 NA NA TGTGCCAGCAGTTACCAGGGCGGCTCACAGTTCTTC CASSYQGGSQFF
TRBJ1-1 TRBV5-1 NA NA TGCGCCAGCAGCTTTGGGGTCGGGGAGAACACTGAAGCTTTCTTT CASSFGVGENTEAFF
TRBJ2-7 TRBV19 NA once TGTGCCAGTAGTATACCCCTAATTAATCCTACAATAGCGGCAACCTACGAGCAGTACTTC CASSIPLINPTIAATYEQYF
TRBJ2-7 TRBV27 TRBD1 NA TGTGCCAGCAGTGGCGTCACAGGGGGAGAGCAGTACTTC CASSGVTGGEQYF
TRBJ2-1 TRBV11-2 TRBD2 NA TGTGCCAGCAGCTTACCAGCGGGAGGCCCTAGAAATGAGCAGTTCTTC CASSLPAGGPRNEQFF
TRBJ1-4 TRBV28 NA NA TGTGCCAGCAGCACAACTAATGAAAAACTGTTTTTT CASSTTNEKLFF
TRBJ1-1 TRBV4-2 NA NA TGTGCCAGCAGCCAGACGATGGGCAGGGCGAACACTGAAGCTTTCTTT CASSQTMGRANTEAFF
TRBJ2-5 TRBV27 TRBD2 NA TGTGCCAGCAGCACGGCCGGGACTAGGTCATACTTC CASSTAGTRSYF
TRBJ2-1 TRBV7-3 NA few TGTGCCAGCAGCTTTGGCCAACCCTCAAACAATGAGCAGTTCTTC CASSFGQPSNNEQFF
TRBJ2-7 TRBV6-5 NA few TGTGCCAGCAGTTACCGGACTTTTGCTTCCTACGAGCAGTACTTC CASSYRTFASYEQYF
TRBJ2-5 TRBV28 TRBD2 NA TGTGCCAGCAGTTTTGCTAGCGGGACGCAGACCCAGTACTTC CASSFASGTQTQYF
TRBJ1-3 TRBV28 NA NA TGTGCCAGCAGTCGAGGGCCAATCACAGGGTACTACACCATATATTTT CASSRGPITGYYTIYF
TRBJ2-3 TRBV5-4 TRBD1 NA TGTGCCAGCAGCTTGCAGGGGGCGGGAGATACGCAGTATTTT CASSLQGAGDTQYF
TRBJ2-3 TRBV25-1 NA once TGTGCCAGCAGGACTCACCGGGGATTCACAGATACGCAGTATTTT CASRTHRGFTDTQYF
TRBJ1-2 TRBV6-2/TRBV6-3 NA NA TGTGCCAGCAGTAGTGGGGGCAGGACGTATGGCTACACCTTC CASSSGGRTYGYTF